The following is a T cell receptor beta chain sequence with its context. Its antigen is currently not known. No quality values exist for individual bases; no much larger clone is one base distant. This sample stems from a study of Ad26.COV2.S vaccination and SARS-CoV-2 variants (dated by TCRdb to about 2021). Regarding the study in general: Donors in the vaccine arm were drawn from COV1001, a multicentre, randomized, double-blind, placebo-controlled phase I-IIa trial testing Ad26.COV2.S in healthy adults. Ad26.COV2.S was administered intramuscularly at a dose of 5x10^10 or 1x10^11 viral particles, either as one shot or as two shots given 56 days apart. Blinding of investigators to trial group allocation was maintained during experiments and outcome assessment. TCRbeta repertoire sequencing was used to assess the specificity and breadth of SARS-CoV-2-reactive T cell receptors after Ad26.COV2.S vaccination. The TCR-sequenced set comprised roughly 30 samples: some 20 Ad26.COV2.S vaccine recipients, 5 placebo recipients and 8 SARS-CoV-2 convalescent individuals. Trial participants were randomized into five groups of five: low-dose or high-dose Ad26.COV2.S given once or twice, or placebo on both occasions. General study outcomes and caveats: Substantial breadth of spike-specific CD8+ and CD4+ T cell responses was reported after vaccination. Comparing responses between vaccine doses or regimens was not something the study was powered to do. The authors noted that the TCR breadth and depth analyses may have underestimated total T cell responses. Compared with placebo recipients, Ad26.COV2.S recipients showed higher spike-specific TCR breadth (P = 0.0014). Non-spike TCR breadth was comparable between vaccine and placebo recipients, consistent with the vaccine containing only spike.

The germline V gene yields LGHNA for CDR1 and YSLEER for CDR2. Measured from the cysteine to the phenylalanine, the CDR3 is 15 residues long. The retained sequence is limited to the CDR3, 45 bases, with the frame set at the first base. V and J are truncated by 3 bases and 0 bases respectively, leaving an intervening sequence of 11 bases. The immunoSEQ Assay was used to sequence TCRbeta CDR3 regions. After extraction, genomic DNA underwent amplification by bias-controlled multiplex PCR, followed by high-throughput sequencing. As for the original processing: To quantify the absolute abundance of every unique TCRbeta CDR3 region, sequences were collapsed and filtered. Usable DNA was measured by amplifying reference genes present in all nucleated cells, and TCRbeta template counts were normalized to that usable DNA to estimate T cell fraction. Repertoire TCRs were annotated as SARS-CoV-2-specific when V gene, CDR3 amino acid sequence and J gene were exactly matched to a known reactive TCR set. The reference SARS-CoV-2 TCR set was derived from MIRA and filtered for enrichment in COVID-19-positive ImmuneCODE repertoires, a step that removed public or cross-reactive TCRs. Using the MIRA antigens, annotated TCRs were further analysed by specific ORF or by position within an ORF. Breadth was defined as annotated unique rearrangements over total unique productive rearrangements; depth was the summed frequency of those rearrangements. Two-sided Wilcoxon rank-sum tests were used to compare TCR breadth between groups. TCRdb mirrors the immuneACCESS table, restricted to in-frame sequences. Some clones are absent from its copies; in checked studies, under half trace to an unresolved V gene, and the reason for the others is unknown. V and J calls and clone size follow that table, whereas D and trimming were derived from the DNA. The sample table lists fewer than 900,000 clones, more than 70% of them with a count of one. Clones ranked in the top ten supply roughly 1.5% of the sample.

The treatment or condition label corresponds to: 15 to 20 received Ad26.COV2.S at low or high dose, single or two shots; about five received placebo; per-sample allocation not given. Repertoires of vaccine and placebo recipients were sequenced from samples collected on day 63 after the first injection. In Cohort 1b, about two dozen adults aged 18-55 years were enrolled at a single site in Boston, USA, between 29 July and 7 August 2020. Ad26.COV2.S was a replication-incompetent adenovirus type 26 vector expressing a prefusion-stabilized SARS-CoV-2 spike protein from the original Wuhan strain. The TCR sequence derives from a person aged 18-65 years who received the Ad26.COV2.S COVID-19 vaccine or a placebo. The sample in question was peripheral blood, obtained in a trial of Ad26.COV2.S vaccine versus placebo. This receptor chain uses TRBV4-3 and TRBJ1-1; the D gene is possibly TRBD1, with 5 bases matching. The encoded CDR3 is CASSHSTVMNTEAFF. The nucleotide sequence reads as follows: TGCGCCAGCAGCCACTCGACAGTAATGAACACTGAAGCTTTCTTT.